These 26 T cell receptor beta chains share one sample of origin, sequenced in a study of blood T cell repertoires in COVID-19. Clones were sequenced by immunoSEQ multiplex PCR, and TCRdb holds only the in-frame ones, with some missing. The sample has 100,000 to 150,000 clones; around 81% are singletons. What was sequenced was peripheral blood. These receptors all come from a man aged 70-80 years with acute or convalescent COVID-19.

This clone was recorded once. V and J are TRBV5-4 and TRBJ2-1; 9 bases are a match to TRBD1. This CDR3 is built from 15 residues. Germline loops: CDR1 SGHNT, CDR2 YYREEE (reference sequence). Unmatched junction bases numbered 10, after V lost 6 bases and J lost 6 bases. CDR3 DNA: TGTGCCAGCACCCTGCGAATGACAGGGGGCAATGAGCAGTTCTTC. Amino acid sequence: CASTLRMTGGNEQFF.

The chain recombines TRBV9 with TRBJ2-1, with 7 bases identical to TRBD1. The CDR3 is 16 residues long. With V trimmed by 4 bases and J by 4 bases, 11 bases remained unmatched. Germline V gives CDR1 SGDLS, CDR2 YYNGEE. CDR3 sequence: CASSQQGPSVYNEQFF. The CDR3, as DNA: TGTGCCAGCAGCCAACAGGGGCCTTCTGTTTACAATGAGCAGTTCTTC.

J is TRBJ1-4 and V is TRBV9; D gene ambiguous. V lost 4 bases to trimming and J lost 0 bases, with 13 bases between them. CDR3 length: 16 residues. From germline, CDR1 is SGDLS and CDR2 YYNGEE. The CDR3 nucleotides are TGTGCCAGCAGCCAATATACAGCCGCAACTAATGAAAAACTGTTTTTT. Translation gives CASSQYTAATNEKLFF.

The chain is built from TRBV5-1 and TRBJ2-7; D might be TRBD1 (6 bases). V was pared by 0 bases and J by 2 bases, with 12 bases between. This CDR3 is 15 amino acids long. From germline, CDR1 is SGHRS and CDR2 YFSETQ. CDR3 region: CASSLELGHPYEQYF. In DNA form, the CDR3 reads TGCGCCAGCAGCTTGGAACTGGGACACCCCTACGAGCAGTACTTC.

The chain carries TRBV20-1 and TRBJ1-5; D uncertain. Germline CDR1 is DFQATT and CDR2 is SNEGSKA (reference sequence). The CDR3 has 13 residues. V lost 3 bases and J lost 1, with 7 bases in between. The CDR3 is CSASHLSNQPQHF. Written as DNA, the CDR3 is TGCAGTGCTAGTCACCTAAGCAATCAGCCCCAGCATTTT.

This clone was seen many times. At one end, the junction sequence differs from germline, possibly due to a read error. The CDR3 DNA reads as TGTGCCAGTAGTTTTCGACAGACTCCGGACTTC. It codes for CASSFRQTPDF. The chain uses TRBV19 and TRBJ2-7; tentative D call: TRBD1 (5 bases). This CDR3 region has 11 residues. CDR1 is LNHDA and CDR2 is SQIVND in the germline V gene (reference sequence).

The J gene is TRBJ1-2, the V gene TRBV7-9; 9 positions match TRBD1. Germline V CDR1 and CDR2: SEHNR, FQNEAQ (reference sequence). The CDR3 runs 19 residues. The V gene end was trimmed by 2 bases and the J gene end by 2 bases; junction bases not matched to a gene: 15. The CDR3: CASSLLPRQGEIKNYGYTF. In DNA, the CDR3 is TGTGCCAGCAGCTTACTCCCCAGACAGGGGGAAATCAAAAACTATGGCTACACCTTC.

This chain connects TRBV2 to TRBJ2-1, with 7 bases lining up with TRBD1. Germline CDR1 reads SNHLY; CDR2 reads FYNNEI. Trimming took 5 bases from V and 4 from J; bases not matched to a gene: 14. The CDR3 has 17 amino acids. CDR3 nucleotide sequence: TGTGCCAGCAGTAACGGGGCTACAGGGGCCAGATACAATGAGCAGTTCTTC. This codes for CASSNGATGARYNEQFF.

The genes are TRBV11-3 and TRBJ2-7, with a tentative D call TRBD1 (6 bases). CDR1 is SGHNT and CDR2 is YENEEA in the germline V gene. This CDR3 comprises 14 residues. Trimming took off 5 bases at V and 3 bases at J, with 14 bases between the two ends. CDR3 amino acids: CASSPQGQIYEQYF. In DNA, the CDR3 is TGTGCCAGCAGCCCGCAGGGGCAGATCTACGAGCAGTACTTC.

This chain connects TRBV5-1 to TRBJ2-1; TRBD1 matches at 7 bases. Germline lookup yields CDR1 SGHRS and CDR2 YFSETQ. V was clipped by 1 base and J by 8 bases; unmatched bases: 9. The length of the CDR3 is 15 residues. CDR3 sequence: CASSLRAGGSYEQFF. In DNA, the CDR3 is TGCGCCAGCAGCTTGCGGGCAGGGGGTTCATATGAGCAGTTCTTC.

V is TRBV5-3 and J is TRBJ2-7; tentative D call: TRBD1 (6 bases). TRBV5-3 is noted as an ORF with a role that remains uncertain. Trimming shortened V by 0 bases and J by 0 bases, and 16 bases separated the two germline ends. The CDR3 is made up of 17 amino acids. The CDR3 coding sequence is TGTGCCAGAAGCTTGGTGTGTCAGGGGCTTACCTCCTACGAGCAGTACTTC. Translation gives CARSLVCQGLTSYEQYF.

The rearrangement uses TRBV11-3 and TRBJ1-6, with D unclear. V lost 8 bases and J lost 7, with 3 bases in between. CDR1 SGHNT and CDR2 YENEEA come from the germline V gene. CDR3 length: 10 amino acids. The CDR3 region has the DNA TGTGCCAGCGAGAATTCACCCCTCCACTTT. Amino acids: CASENSPLHF.

The chain links TRBV3-1 (or the pseudogene TRBV3-2) to TRBJ2-2; the D gene is possibly TRBD1 (5 bases). This CDR3 region has 17 residues. V dropped 1 base and J dropped 4 bases, with 16 bases sitting between them. The V gene's germline CDR1 is LGHDT and CDR2 YNNKEL (reference sequence). The CDR3 is CASSQGPGHVGTGELFF. The CDR3 DNA reads TGTGCCAGCAGCCAAGGCCCAGGGCACGTGGGCACCGGGGAGCTGTTTTTT.

A single count supports this clone. The V call is TRBV7-8, the J call TRBJ1-3; D gene unclear. This CDR3 contains 16 residues. V gave up 1 base and J gave up 0 bases, with 10 bases separating them. The germline gives CDR1 SGHVS, CDR2 FQNEAQ. This chain's CDR3 is CASSLEAGVSGNTIYF. The CDR3 nucleotides read TGTGCCAGCAGCTTAGAGGCCGGAGTCTCTGGAAACACCATATATTTT.

This clone was recorded a few times. The chain combines TRBV7-6 with TRBJ1-5; D may be TRBD1 (6 bases). CDR1 SGHVS and CDR2 FNYEAQ come from the germline V gene. The V end was cut by 3 bases, the J end by 6 bases, with 18 bases between. CDR3 size: 16 residues. CDR3 loop: CASSFGGRDVVQPQHF. DNA for the CDR3: TGTGCCAGCAGCTTTGGGGGCAGGGATGTTGTTCAGCCCCAGCATTTT.

This chain joins TRBV7-9 and TRBJ2-2, with 9 bases aligning to TRBD1. The CDR3 has 16 residues. V trimming: 4 bases; J trimming: 4 bases; junction bases outside the gene matches: 7. Per the germline V gene, CDR1 is SEHNR and CDR2 is FQNEAQ (reference sequence). The CDR3 is CASSSRGQGRTGELFF. CDR3 DNA sequence: TGTGCCAGCAGCTCGAGGGGACAGGGCCGCACCGGGGAGCTGTTTTTT.

This clone turned up a few times. The V and J genes are TRBV5-6 and TRBJ2-1; D unclear. CDR1 is SGHDT and CDR2 is YYEEEE in the germline V gene. The CDR3 runs 14 residues. Trimming took 4 bases from V and 7 from J, leaving 15 bases between them. DNA of the CDR3: TGTGCCAGCAGCCCGGCGCACTCGGAGAATGAGCAGTTCTTC. This sequence encodes CASSPAHSENEQFF. Supplemented by reference TRBV5-6 and TRBJ2-1, the full variable domain reads DAGVTQSPTHLIKTRGQQVTLRCSPKSGHDTVSWYQQALGQGPQFIFQYYEEEERQRGNFPDRFSGHQFPNYSSELNVNALLLGDSALYLCASSPAHSENEQFFGPGTRLTVL.

The chain is built from TRBV10-3 and TRBJ2-7; TRBD2 aligns across 7 bases. The CDR3 loop spans 16 amino acids. V trimming: 4 bases; J trimming: 0 bases; junction bases outside the gene matches: 9. The germline V gene has CDR1 ENHRY and CDR2 SYGVKD. Written as DNA, the CDR3 is TGTGCCATCAGTGGGGTGGGCGGGGGAAGCTCCTACGAGCAGTACTTC. Translation gives CAISGVGGGSSYEQYF.

The chain recombines TRBV5-1 with TRBJ1-1, with TRBD1 as a possible D gene (6 bases). Per the germline V gene, CDR1 is SGHRS and CDR2 is YFSETQ. Trimming stripped 3 bases from V and 6 bases from J, with 15 bases between. The CDR3 sequence is 14 residues long. The CDR3 loop reads CASSSAQGRPEAFF. Here the CDR3 DNA reads TGCGCCAGCAGCTCTGCTCAGGGGCGCCCTGAAGCTTTCTTT.

V usage is TRBV7-3 and J usage is TRBJ2-3, with 7 nucleotides matching TRBD1. CDR3 length: 14 amino acids. Germline V lookup: CDR1 SGHTA, CDR2 FQGTGA. V dropped 5 bases and J dropped 2; count of bases not matched to a gene: 4. CDR3 loop: CASSPGQSTDTQYF. Written as DNA, the CDR3 is TGTGCCAGCAGCCCGGGACAGTCCACAGATACGCAGTATTTT.

The rearrangement joins TRBV6-5 to TRBJ1-1; perhaps TRBD1 as D (6 bases). Trimming stripped 6 bases from V and 5 bases from J, with 16 bases between. This CDR3 region has 14 residues. Germline values: CDR1 MNHEY, CDR2 SVGAGI. In nucleotides, the CDR3 is TGTGCCAGCAGGCTGCCCAGGGGAGTTACTGAAGCTTTCTTT. Amino acids: CASRLPRGVTEAFF.

J is TRBJ1-1 and V is TRBV5-4; 7 bases align to TRBD1. J lost 2 bases, V lost 4 bases, and 2 bases had no gene match. Germline V gene lookup returns CDR1 SGHNT and CDR2 YYREEE (reference sequence). The CDR3 covers 13 residues. The CDR3 DNA reads TGTGCCAGCAGCCGGGACAGTAACACTGAAGCTTTCTTT. Encoded protein: CASSRDSNTEAFF.

This clone was found many times. The J gene is TRBJ1-2, the V gene TRBV3-1 (or the pseudogene TRBV3-2), with D possibly matching TRBD1 (6 bases). The CDR3 contains 15 residues. CDR1 and CDR2 from the germline V gene are LGHDT and YNNKEL (reference sequence). Trimming stripped 4 bases from V and 2 bases from J, with 14 bases between. The CDR3 sequence is CASSPSDSPNYGYTF. The CDR3 DNA reads TGTGCCAGCAGCCCCTCGGACAGCCCCAACTATGGCTACACCTTC.

This clone was observed once. The chain is built from TRBV7-2 and TRBJ1-1; TRBD1 aligns across 11 bases. V shed 4 bases, J shed 6 bases, and the junction held 10 bases outside the gene matches. Germline V gives CDR1 SGHTA, CDR2 FQGNSA. The CDR3 covers 16 residues. For the CDR3, the DNA is TGTGCCAGCAGCTCAGGACCGGGACAGGGGGTTTCTGAAGCTTTCTTT. Translation gives CASSSGPGQGVSEAFF.

This rearrangement joins TRBV2 to TRBJ2-3, with no clear D. The CDR3 length is 14 residues. Germline V CDR1 and CDR2: SNHLY, FYNNEI. The ends were cut back, 2 bases at V and 2 bases at J, with 8 bases in the middle. This chain's CDR3 is CASSEIVNTDTQYF. The CDR3, as DNA: TGTGCCAGCAGTGAAATAGTGAACACAGATACGCAGTATTTT.

This clone has a handful of counts. The V gene is TRBV6-5, the J gene TRBJ2-2; a possible D gene is TRBD2 (5 bases). Trimming cost V 7 bases and J 6 bases, with 15 bases left between them. The germline CDR1 and CDR2 sequences are MNHEY and SVGAGI. This CDR3 is 14 amino acids long. The CDR3 DNA reads as TGTGCCAGCACCCCGGGTTTGGAGGCCGGGGAGCTGTTTTTT. Translated, it gives CASTPGLEAGELFF.